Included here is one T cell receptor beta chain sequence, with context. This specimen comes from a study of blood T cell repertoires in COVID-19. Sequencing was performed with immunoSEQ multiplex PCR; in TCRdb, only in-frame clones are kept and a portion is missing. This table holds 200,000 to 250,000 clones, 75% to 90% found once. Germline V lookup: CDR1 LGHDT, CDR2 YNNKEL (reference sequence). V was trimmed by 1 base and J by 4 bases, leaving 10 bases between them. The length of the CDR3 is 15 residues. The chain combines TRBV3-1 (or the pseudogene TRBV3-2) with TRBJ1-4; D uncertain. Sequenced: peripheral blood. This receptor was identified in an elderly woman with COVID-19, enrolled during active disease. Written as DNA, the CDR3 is TGTGCCAGCAGCCAAGGGACTCCATTTAATGAAAAACTGTTTTTT. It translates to CASSQGTPFNEKLFF.